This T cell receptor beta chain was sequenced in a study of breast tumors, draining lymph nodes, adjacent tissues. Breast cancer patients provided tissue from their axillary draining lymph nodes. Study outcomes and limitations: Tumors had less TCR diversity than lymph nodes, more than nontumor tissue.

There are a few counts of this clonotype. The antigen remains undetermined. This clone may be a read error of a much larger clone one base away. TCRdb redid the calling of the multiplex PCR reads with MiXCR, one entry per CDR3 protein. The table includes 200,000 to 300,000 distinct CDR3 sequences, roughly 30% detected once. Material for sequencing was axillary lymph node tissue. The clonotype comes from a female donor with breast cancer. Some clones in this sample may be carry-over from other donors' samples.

The CDR3 region is CSARTADYEPYF. The CDR3 nucleotides are TGCAGTGCCAGGACAGCGGACTACGAGCCGTACTTC. This chain links TRBV20-1 with TRBJ2-7, with D possibly being TRBD1 or TRBD2 (6 bases each). This CDR3 is 12 amino acids long. CDR1 is DFQATT, CDR2 SNEGSKA, per germline (reference sequence).